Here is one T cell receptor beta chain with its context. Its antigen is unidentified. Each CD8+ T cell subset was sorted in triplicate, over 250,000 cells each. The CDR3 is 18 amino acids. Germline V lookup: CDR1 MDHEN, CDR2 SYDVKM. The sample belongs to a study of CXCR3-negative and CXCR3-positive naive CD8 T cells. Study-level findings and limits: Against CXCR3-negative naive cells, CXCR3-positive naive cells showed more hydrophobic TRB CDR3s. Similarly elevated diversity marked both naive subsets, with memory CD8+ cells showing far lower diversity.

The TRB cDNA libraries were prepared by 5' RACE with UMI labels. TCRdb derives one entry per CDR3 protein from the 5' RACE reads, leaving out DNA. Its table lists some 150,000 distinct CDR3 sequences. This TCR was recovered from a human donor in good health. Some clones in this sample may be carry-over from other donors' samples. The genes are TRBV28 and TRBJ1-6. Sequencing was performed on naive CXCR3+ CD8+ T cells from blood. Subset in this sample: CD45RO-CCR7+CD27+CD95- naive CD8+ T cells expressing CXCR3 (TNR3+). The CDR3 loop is CASQKPGLNSGRNSPLHF.